This entry lists 18 T cell receptor beta chains sequenced from one sample in a study of blood T cell repertoires in COVID-19. Method: immunoSEQ multiplex PCR; TCRdb's copy keeps in-frame clones and lacks some. The table lists over 150,000 clones, about 80% of them singletons. Material: PBMCs or T cells enriched from blood (not recorded which). These receptors all stem from a man aged 45 to 65 who had recovered from COVID-19.

This chain joins TRBV7-2 and TRBJ2-7; 12 positions match TRBD2. The CDR3 sequence is 16 residues long. Germline loops: CDR1 SGHTA, CDR2 FQGNSA. V was pared by 5 bases and J by 5 bases, with 10 bases of the junction left unmatched. The chain's CDR3 is CASSQLLAGGFDEQYF. CDR3 DNA: TGTGCCAGCAGCCAGCTACTAGCGGGGGGCTTCGACGAGCAGTACTTC.

The chain has TRBV4-1 and TRBJ1-2, with TRBD1 identical over 9 bases. Per germline, CDR1 MGHRA and CDR2 YSYEKL. Unmatched junction bases numbered 4, after V lost 0 bases and J lost 8 bases. This CDR3 spans 14 amino acids. The CDR3 nucleotides are TGCGCCAGCAGCCAAGAGGTGGACAGGGGAGGCTACACCTTC. Translated, it gives CASSQEVDRGGYTF.

This CDR3 reads CASSLVQGYNSPLHF. CDR3 DNA sequence: TGTGCCAGCAGCTTAGTTCAGGGGTATAATTCACCCCTCCACTTT. This chain uses TRBV7-2 with TRBJ1-6, with D possibly TRBD1 on 6 matching bases. Germline CDR1 and CDR2: SGHTA and FQGNSA. This CDR3 has 15 residues. V was shortened by 1 base and J by 4 bases, with 8 bases between the two germline ends.

The V call is TRBV5-1, the J call TRBJ2-3; a weak D match, TRBD2 (5 bases). The CDR3 sequence is 16 residues long. With 4 bases removed from V and 4 bases from J, the gap between germline ends came to 19 bases. Germline CDR1 is SGHRS and CDR2 is YFSETQ. In DNA form, the CDR3 reads TGCGCCAGCAGCACAACCGGGGTGGGCGGGCCAGATACGCAGTATTTT. Translated, it gives CASSTTGVGGPDTQYF.

The J gene is TRBJ2-1, the V gene TRBV7-3; 11 positions match TRBD1. The CDR3 runs to 16 residues. The J segment lost 6 bases and the V segment lost 3 bases, leaving 7 bases of the junction unmatched. Germline V gene lookup returns CDR1 SGHTA and CDR2 FQGTGA. CDR3 nucleotide sequence: TGTGCCAGCAGCTTTGGTGGACAGGGGGCCGGCAATGAGCAGTTCTTC. Residues: CASSFGGQGAGNEQFF.

The rearrangement links TRBV6-2 or TRBV6-3 to TRBJ2-1, with TRBD2 identical over 10 bases. The germline V gene encodes CDR1 MNHEY and CDR2 SVGEGT. The V and J ends lost 4 bases and 16 bases, in that order; junction bases with no gene match: 13. The CDR3 runs to 14 residues. The CDR3 reads CASSSASQLAGLFF. CDR3 bases: TGTGCCAGCAGTTCCGCCTCCCAACTAGCGGGACTTTTCTTC.

This clone showed up just once. This sequence joins TRBV7-2 and TRBJ2-1, with TRBD2 identical over 8 bases. V was pared by 3 bases and J by 7 bases, with 8 bases of the junction left unmatched. The V gene's germline CDR1 is SGHTA and CDR2 FQGNSA. The CDR3 is 15 residues long. DNA for the CDR3: TGTGCCAGCAGCTTCGGAATAGCGGGGTTTAATGAGCAGTTCTTC. Translation: CASSFGIAGFNEQFF.

The chain links TRBV5-1 to TRBJ2-1, with 8 bases aligning to TRBD2. Germline V gives CDR1 SGHRS, CDR2 YFSETQ. The V gene end was trimmed by 3 bases and the J gene end by 4 bases; junction bases not matched to a gene: 6. The CDR3 has 15 amino acids. CDR3 residues: CASSSSGGLYNEQFF. The CDR3 nucleotides are TGCGCCAGCAGCTCGTCGGGGGGGTTGTACAATGAGCAGTTCTTC.

The chain is built from TRBV5-8 and TRBJ1-5, with TRBD1 identical over 8 bases. The ends lost 3 bases at V and 3 bases at J; junction bases unmatched: 11. This CDR3 has 17 amino acids. Germline V CDR1 and CDR2: SGHTS, YDEGEE. In nucleotides, the CDR3 is TGTGCCAGCAGCTCTGGGACAGGCTTAAAAAACAATCAGCCCCAGCATTTT. It encodes CASSSGTGLKNNQPQHF. Full variable domain (remainder filled in from reference TRBV5-8 and TRBJ1-5): EAGVTQSPTHLIKTRGQQATLRCSPISGHTSVYWYQQALGLGLQFLLWYDEGEERNRGNFPPRFSGRQFPNYSSELNVNALELEDSALYLCASSSGTGLKNNQPQHFGDGTRLSIL.

This clone is a singleton in its sample. V and J are TRBV11-2 and TRBJ1-2; TRBD1 might be the D (6 bases). Germline assignment: CDR1 SGHAT and CDR2 FQNNGV. This CDR3 spans 13 amino acids. The V end was cut by 4 bases, the J end by 4 bases, with 10 bases between. The CDR3 protein is CASSSQGRYGYTF. The CDR3 region has the DNA TGTGCCAGCAGCTCCCAGGGGCGCTATGGCTACACCTTC.

V and J are TRBV29-1 and TRBJ1-1, with TRBD1 matching 8 bases. Germline lookup yields CDR1 SQVTM and CDR2 ANQGSEA. J gave up 4 bases and V 7 bases, and 11 bases lay outside the gene matches. The CDR3 totals 14 residues. The chain's CDR3 is CSARQGPASTEAFF. CDR3 nucleotide sequence: TGCAGCGCCCGACAGGGGCCGGCGAGCACTGAAGCTTTCTTT.

The V call is TRBV3-1 (or the pseudogene TRBV3-2), the J call TRBJ1-2; D not resolved. V lost 4 bases and J 6 bases, leaving 12 bases between the germline ends. CDR1 and CDR2 (germline): LGHDT, YNNKEL (reference sequence). This CDR3 is built from 13 residues. The CDR3, as DNA: TGTGCCAGCAGCCCCACGTCCGGGGATGGCTACACCTTC. Amino acid sequence: CASSPTSGDGYTF.

The chain combines TRBV5-5 with TRBJ1-3; 10 bases match TRBD1. Germline V gene data show CDR1 as SGHKS and CDR2 as YYEKEE (reference sequence). This CDR3 has 15 residues. J gave up 5 bases and V 4 bases, and 6 bases lay outside the gene matches. The CDR3 here is CASSRPGQGRNTIYF. CDR3 nucleotides: TGTGCCAGCAGCCGACCGGGACAGGGGAGAAACACCATATATTTT.

On this clone itself: At one boundary the junction diverges from the germline segment, which might be a read error. The chain is built from TRBV6-5 and TRBJ1-2, with 7 bases lining up with TRBD1. CDR1 is MNHEY and CDR2 is SVGAGI in the germline V gene. The CDR3 contains 10 residues. CDR3 in amino acids: CASSNRDRNF. The CDR3 DNA is TGTGCCAGCAGTAACCGGGACAGAAACTTC.

This rearrangement joins TRBV11-2 to TRBJ2-1; D not resolved. This CDR3 is 14 amino acids long. Germline CDR1 reads SGHAT; CDR2 reads FQNNGV. The V and J ends lost 1 base and 0 bases respectively, with 4 bases between them. This chain's CDR3 is CASSLVSSYNEQFF. The CDR3 nucleotides read TGTGCCAGCAGCTTAGTCTCCTCCTACAATGAGCAGTTCTTC.

The chain combines TRBV6-5 with TRBJ2-3; TRBD1 might be the D (6 bases). The CDR3 is 16 residues long. The germline V gene has CDR1 MNHEY and CDR2 SVGAGI. V shed 0 bases and J shed 0 bases, with 10 bases lying between them. The CDR3 DNA sequence: TGTGCCAGCAGTTACTCCGCCAGGGGTAGCACAGATACGCAGTATTTT. Encoded protein: CASSYSARGSTDTQYF.

For the CDR3, the DNA is TGTGCCAGCAGCTTTAGCTACGAGCAGTACTTC. Its translation is CASSFSYEQYF. The chain recombines TRBV5-8 with TRBJ2-7; no clear D gene. The CDR3 has 11 amino acids. CDR1 and CDR2 (germline): SGHTS, YDEGEE. The V end was cut by 2 bases, the J end by 3 bases, with 3 bases between.

The chain combines TRBV5-1 with TRBJ2-7; 9 positions match TRBD1. Per germline, CDR1 SGHRS and CDR2 YFSETQ. Losses at the gene ends were 1 base for V and 4 bases for J; bases not matched to a gene: 6. The CDR3 is 15 amino acids. The CDR3, as DNA: TGCGCCAGCAGCTTGTTGGGACAGGGATATTACGAGCAGTACTTC. As protein: CASSLLGQGYYEQYF.